Below, 32 T cell receptor beta chains from the same sample are listed, as sequenced in a study of T-cell reconstitution after alpha-beta-depleted transplantation in children. For TCRbeta, the library was prepared with unique molecular identifiers. One entry per CDR3 protein results from TCRdb running MiXCR on the PCR reads. This table holds roughly 570,000 distinct CDR3 sequences, approximately 30% found once. The source material was PBMCs, sampled before TCRalphabeta/CD19-depleted stem cell transplant. The receptors were gathered from a boy under two years old with Wiskott-Aldrich syndrome, due to receive a stem cell transplant.

This chain connects TRBV5-5 to TRBJ1-5; the D is unclear. Between the trimmed V and J ends, which lost 4 bases and 1 base, there was a span of 9 bases. The CDR3 is 14 residues long. Germline-derived CDR1 and CDR2 are SGHKS and YYEKEE (reference sequence). The DNA of the CDR3 is TGTGCCAGCAGCGAACGGGCGAGCAATCAGCCCCAGCATTTT. The encoded protein is CASSERASNQPQHF.

In its sample, this clonotype was seen a few times. The gene calls are TRBV2 and TRBJ2-3; the match to TRBD2 covers 10 bases. CDR3 size: 14 residues. Germline CDR1 is SNHLY and CDR2 is FYNNEI. Trimming removed 9 bases from V and 4 bases from J; junction bases left unmatched: 7. In DNA form, the CDR3 reads TGTGCCAGTGGGCAGCGGGAGGGAGCAGATACGCAGTATTTT. As protein: CASGQREGADTQYF.

V is TRBV7-9 and J is TRBJ1-1, with unresolved D. This CDR3 spans 16 amino acids. Trimming shortened V by 7 bases and J by 1 base, and 19 bases separated the two germline ends. Germline V gene sequence: CDR1 SEHNR, CDR2 FQNEAQ (reference sequence). This CDR3 reads CASTISTPVTNTEAFF. The CDR3 DNA is TGTGCCAGCACCATCTCAACCCCCGTGACGAACACTGAAGCTTTCTTT.

This clonotype was found a few times. This sequence joins TRBV19 and TRBJ2-2; D is ambiguous. Germline V gene data show CDR1 as LNHDA and CDR2 as SQIVND (reference sequence). The CDR3 is 15 amino acids. Trimming removed 4 bases at V and 0 bases at J, with 9 bases between. CDR3 bases: TGTGCCAGTAGTAGGTCCTTCGCGAACACCGGGGAGCTGTTTTTT. As protein: CASSRSFANTGELFF.

The rearrangement joins TRBV5-5 to TRBJ2-3; 11 bases align to TRBD1. From germline, CDR1 is SGHKS and CDR2 YYEKEE (reference sequence). The CDR3 runs to 14 residues. The ends lost 4 bases at V and 5 bases at J; junction bases unmatched: 3. In DNA form, the CDR3 reads TGTGCCAGCAGCAAGGGACAGGGGGTAGATACGCAGTATTTT. Residues: CASSKGQGVDTQYF.

This sequence joins TRBV5-1 and TRBJ2-3; TRBD2 matches 12 bases. This CDR3 contains 18 residues. Unmatched junction bases numbered 11, after V lost 4 bases and J lost 2 bases. Germline V gene sequence: CDR1 SGHRS, CDR2 YFSETQ. CDR3 DNA sequence: TGCGCCAGCAGCCGGGGGGAGCTAGCGGGAGGGTTCACAGATACGCAGTATTTT. It is translated as CASSRGELAGGFTDTQYF. The full variable domain, rest sourced from reference TRBV5-1 and TRBJ2-3, is KAGVTQTPRYLIKTRGQQVTLSCSPISGHRSVSWYQQTPGQGLQFLFEYFSETQRNKGNFPGRFSGRQFSNSRSEMNVSTLELGDSALYLCASSRGELAGGFTDTQYFGPGTRLTVL.

This clonotype appeared a single time. This chain joins TRBV20-1 and TRBJ2-7; TRBD1 matches at 12 bases. This CDR3 region has 16 residues. The V and J ends lost 3 bases and 0 bases, in that order; junction bases with no gene match: 6. CDR1 is DFQATT, CDR2 SNEGSKA, per germline (reference sequence). The CDR3 here is CSASPGTGGPSYEQYF. The CDR3 region has the DNA TGCAGTGCTAGTCCGGGGACAGGGGGCCCCTCCTACGAGCAGTACTTC.

This clonotype was picked up a small number of times. This chain uses TRBV5-1 with TRBJ2-5; D may be TRBD1 or TRBD2 (5 bases each). This CDR3 has 12 residues. Deletions cut 0 bases from V and 7 bases from J, with 7 bases between. Per the germline V gene, CDR1 is SGHRS and CDR2 is YFSETQ. The CDR3 loop reads CASSLDGATQYF. For the CDR3, the DNA is TGCGCCAGCAGCTTGGACGGGGCGACCCAGTACTTC.

The chain carries TRBV27 and TRBJ2-7; no reliable D call. V shed 5 bases and J shed 10 bases, with 12 bases lying between them. The CDR3 is 11 residues long. The germline V gene has CDR1 MNHEY and CDR2 SMNVEV (reference sequence). CDR3 sequence: CASSRVNRQYF. Here the CDR3 DNA reads TGTGCCAGCAGTCGGGTCAATCGTCAGTACTTC.

The rearrangement links TRBV11-1 to TRBJ2-1; 7 bases map to TRBD2. The CDR3 is made up of 15 amino acids. CDR1 and CDR2 (germline): SGHAT, FQDESV (reference sequence). The trim removed 6 bases at V and 4 bases at J, leaving 9 bases unmatched. The CDR3 is CASRLLAGQYNEQFF. The DNA of the CDR3 is TGTGCCAGCAGACTTTTAGCGGGTCAGTACAATGAGCAGTTCTTC. Full variable domain (remainder filled in from reference TRBV11-1 and TRBJ2-1): EAEVAQSPRYKITEKSQAVAFWCDPISGHATLYWYRQILGQGPELLVQFQDESVVDDSQLPKDRFSAERLKGVDSTLKIQPAELGDSAMYLCASRLLAGQYNEQFFGPGTRLTVL.

The V and J genes are TRBV7-9 and TRBJ1-3; a weak D match, TRBD1 (5 bases). This CDR3 region has 17 residues. V gave up 5 bases and J gave up 0 bases, with 17 bases separating them. CDR1 is SEHNR, CDR2 FQNEAQ, per germline (reference sequence). Here the CDR3 reads CASSPGMGSPSGNTIYF. CDR3 DNA sequence: TGTGCCAGCAGCCCAGGGATGGGCAGTCCCTCTGGAAACACCATATATTTT.

The genes are TRBV4-1 and TRBJ2-2; 8 nucleotides line up with TRBD1. This CDR3 comprises 15 residues. Trimming took 3 bases from V and 7 from J; bases not matched to a gene: 7. Germline V gives CDR1 MGHRA, CDR2 YSYEKL. This CDR3 reads CASSQPGGLVGELFF. CDR3 DNA sequence: TGCGCCAGCAGCCAGCCAGGGGGCTTGGTCGGGGAGCTGTTTTTT.

The chain combines TRBV5-1 with TRBJ1-2, with D possibly being TRBD1 (5 bases). The V end lost 5 bases, the J end lost 7 bases, and 27 bases lay between the germline ends. CDR3 length: 17 residues. Germline V gene lookup returns CDR1 SGHRS and CDR2 YFSETQ. The DNA for the CDR3 is TGCGCCAGCAGTAGGGAACAAGGGATCACAGGAAGGTTTGGCTACACCTTC. It specifies CASSREQGITGRFGYTF.

The V and J genes are TRBV5-1 and TRBJ2-1; possible D gene TRBD1, 5 bases. From germline, CDR1 is SGHRS and CDR2 YFSETQ. CDR3 length: 16 residues. Trimming left V 2 bases short and J 8 bases short, with 20 bases between. The CDR3 loop is CASSLARFQGGDEQFF. CDR3 sequence (DNA): TGCGCCAGCAGCTTAGCCAGATTCCAGGGCGGAGATGAGCAGTTCTTC.

This clonotype was detected a few times. This chain connects TRBV15 to TRBJ2-1; TRBD1 or TRBD2 may be the D gene (5 bases each). V was cut by 3 bases and J by 6 bases, with 21 bases left in between. The CDR3 totals 17 residues. CDR1 is LNHNV and CDR2 is YYDKDF in the germline V gene (reference sequence). This CDR3 reads CATSREFVGTPLNEQFF. The CDR3 DNA sequence: TGTGCCACCAGCAGGGAATTCGTGGGGACCCCCCTCAATGAGCAGTTCTTC.

The chain joins TRBV27 to TRBJ2-5; 7 nucleotides align to TRBD1. V gave up 4 bases and J gave up 6 bases; unmatched junction bases: 8. Germline assignment: CDR1 MNHEY and CDR2 SMNVEV (reference sequence). The CDR3 runs 14 residues. CDR3 amino acids: CASSYLGQRQTQYF. CDR3 nucleotides: TGTGCCAGCAGTTACTTGGGACAGCGACAGACCCAGTACTTC.

This clonotype was observed a few times. V is TRBV18 and J is TRBJ2-1; D unclear. Trimming shortened V by 3 bases and J by 8 bases, and 5 bases separated the two germline ends. Per germline, CDR1 KGHSH and CDR2 LQKENI. The CDR3 loop spans 11 amino acids. The CDR3 region has the DNA TGTGCCAGCTCACCCAAGGATGAGCAGTTCTTC. This codes for CASSPKDEQFF.

This clonotype has a handful of counts. CDR3 nucleotides: TGCGCCAGCAGCCCGGAGGCCCTCTCCTACGAGCAGTACTTC. Amino acids: CASSPEALSYEQYF. The rearrangement joins TRBV5-1 to TRBJ2-7; a possible D gene is TRBD2 (5 bases). In germline, CDR1 is SGHRS, CDR2 YFSETQ. Deletions cut 4 bases from V and 0 bases from J, with 11 bases between. The CDR3 runs 14 residues.

This clonotype was seen a few times. The chain uses TRBV5-4 and TRBJ2-1; D not resolved. The ends were cut back, 0 bases at V and 2 bases at J, with 9 bases in the middle. CDR1 SGHNT and CDR2 YYREEE come from the germline V gene (reference sequence). The CDR3 spans 15 residues. CDR3 amino acids: CASSLVNPPYNEQFF. For the CDR3, the DNA is TGTGCCAGCAGCTTGGTTAACCCACCCTACAATGAGCAGTTCTTC.

This chain links TRBV20-1 with TRBJ1-2; 10 bases are shared with TRBD1. Germline CDR1 and CDR2: DFQATT and SNEGSKA (reference sequence). The CDR3 is 15 amino acids. V was clipped by 0 bases and J by 1 base; unmatched bases: 2. As DNA, the CDR3 is TGCAGTGCTAGAGACGACAGGGGGCGTAACTATGGCTACACCTTC. Its protein product is CSARDDRGRNYGYTF.

The chain links TRBV7-8 to TRBJ2-7; D not certain. The V gene lost 2 bases and the J gene lost 0 bases, with 5 bases spanning the gap. The CDR3 contains 13 residues. Germline V lookup: CDR1 SGHVS, CDR2 FQNEAQ. The CDR3 nucleotides read TGTGCCAGCAGCTTAACCAACTCCTACGAGCAGTACTTC. Its protein product is CASSLTNSYEQYF.

J is TRBJ2-7 and V is TRBV7-3; 8 bases map to TRBD2. The J segment lost 9 bases and the V segment lost 5 bases, leaving 9 bases of the junction unmatched. CDR1 is SGHTA, CDR2 FQGTGA, per germline. This CDR3 is 13 amino acids long. The CDR3 DNA reads as TGTGCCAGCAGCCCGAGCGGGAGCTATCGGCAGTACTTC. Protein: CASSPSGSYRQYF. The whole variable domain, filled in from reference TRBV7-3 and TRBJ2-7, reads GAGVSQTPSNKVTEKGKYVELRCDPISGHTALYWYRQSLGQGPEFLIYFQGTGAADDSGLPNDRFFAVRPEGSVSTLKIQRTERGDSAVYLCASSPSGSYRQYFGPGTRLTVT.

This clonotype was observed a few times. This chain uses TRBV6-5 with TRBJ2-1; D not resolved. Germline V gives CDR1 MNHEY, CDR2 SVGAGI. The CDR3 is made up of 13 amino acids. Trimming stripped 2 bases from V and 2 bases from J, with 4 bases between. The CDR3: CASSYDPYNEQFF. CDR3 nucleotide sequence: TGTGCCAGCAGTTACGACCCCTACAATGAGCAGTTCTTC.

The chain has TRBV5-1 and TRBJ2-7; tentative D call: TRBD1 (6 bases). Trimming removed 0 bases at V and 3 bases at J, with 13 bases between. CDR3 size: 15 residues. In germline, CDR1 is SGHRS, CDR2 YFSETQ. CDR3 loop: CASSLVRAGVYEQYF. Here the CDR3 DNA reads TGCGCCAGCAGCTTGGTAAGGGCAGGGGTCTACGAGCAGTACTTC.

The chain links TRBV5-1 to TRBJ2-1; 7 bases fit TRBD2. The CDR3 spans 15 residues. J was trimmed by 4 bases and V by 2 bases; bases with no gene match: 6. Per germline, CDR1 SGHRS and CDR2 YFSETQ. The CDR3 spells CASSFSLAEYNEQFF. The CDR3 nucleotides read TGCGCCAGCAGCTTTTCCCTAGCGGAGTACAATGAGCAGTTCTTC.

The V and J genes are TRBV5-1 and TRBJ2-1; D perhaps matches TRBD1 (6 bases). The V gene lost 0 bases and the J gene lost 4 bases, with 11 bases spanning the gap. The CDR3 contains 15 residues. CDR1 and CDR2 (germline): SGHRS, YFSETQ. This CDR3 is CASSLESRGYNEQFF. CDR3 bases: TGCGCCAGCAGCTTGGAGTCTAGGGGGTACAATGAGCAGTTCTTC.

This chain uses TRBV5-5 with TRBJ2-4; D is perhaps TRBD1 (5 bases). The CDR3 covers 15 residues. Germline CDR1 reads SGHKS; CDR2 reads YYEKEE (reference sequence). V lost 0 bases to trimming and J lost 3 bases, with 10 bases between them. CDR3 loop: CASSLAGRVKNIQYF. CDR3 coding DNA: TGTGCCAGCAGCTTGGCTGGCAGGGTCAAAAACATTCAGTACTTC.

In its sample, this clonotype was seen many times. This chain joins TRBV10-3 and TRBJ2-7; D is ambiguous. Per germline, CDR1 ENHRY and CDR2 SYGVKD. This CDR3 spans 12 amino acids. The ends were cut back, 5 bases at V and 2 bases at J, with 7 bases in the middle. The CDR3 is CAISRETYEQYF. DNA for the CDR3: TGTGCCATCAGTCGAGAAACCTACGAGCAGTACTTC.

CDR3 sequence (DNA): TGTGCCAGCAGTCCTCAGCGGGACTACAATGAGCAGTTCTTC. It translates to CASSPQRDYNEQFF. The rearrangement links TRBV12-3 or TRBV12-4 to TRBJ2-1; 7 positions match TRBD2. CDR3 length: 14 amino acids. The V and J ends lost 5 bases and 3 bases, in that order; junction bases with no gene match: 4.

This clonotype was seen only a few times. The chain recombines TRBV9 with TRBJ2-1; 8 bases map to TRBD2. The CDR3 contains 15 residues. Germline V gives CDR1 SGDLS, CDR2 YYNGEE. V gave up 0 bases and J gave up 8 bases; unmatched junction bases: 7. The CDR3 loop reads CASSVEPSGWDEQFF. For the CDR3, the DNA is TGTGCCAGCAGCGTAGAACCTAGCGGGTGGGATGAGCAGTTCTTC.

The gene calls are TRBV7-8 and TRBJ1-2; perhaps TRBD1 as D (6 bases). From germline, CDR1 is SGHVS and CDR2 FQNEAQ. Trimming left V 2 bases short and J 4 bases short, with 11 bases between. The length of the CDR3 is 14 residues. The chain's CDR3 is CASSLRRGAYGYTF. For the CDR3, the DNA is TGTGCCAGCAGCTTAAGGAGGGGGGCCTATGGCTACACCTTC.

V gene TRBV5-1 combines with J gene TRBJ2-5, with 7 bases fitting TRBD1. Germline loops: CDR1 SGHRS, CDR2 YFSETQ. V gave up 3 bases and J gave up 1 base; unmatched junction bases: 3. This CDR3 comprises 14 residues. This chain's CDR3 is CASSYGDSQETQYF. Written as DNA, the CDR3 is TGCGCCAGCAGCTACGGGGACAGCCAAGAGACCCAGTACTTC.